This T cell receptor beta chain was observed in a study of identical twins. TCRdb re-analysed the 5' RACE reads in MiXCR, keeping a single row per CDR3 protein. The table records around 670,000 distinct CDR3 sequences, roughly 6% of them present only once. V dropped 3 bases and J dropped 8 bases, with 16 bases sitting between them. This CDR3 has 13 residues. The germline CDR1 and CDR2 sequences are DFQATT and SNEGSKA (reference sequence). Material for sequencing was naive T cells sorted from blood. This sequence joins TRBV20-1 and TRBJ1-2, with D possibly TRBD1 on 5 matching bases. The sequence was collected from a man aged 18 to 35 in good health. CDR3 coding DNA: TGCAGTGCTAGCCAAAACAGGATTCGGGGCTACACCTTC. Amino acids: CSASQNRIRGYTF.